Shown below are 5 T cell receptor beta chains from a single sample sequenced in a study of T cell responses to AZD1222 COVID-19 vaccine (dated by TCRdb to about 2021). The method was the immunoSEQ multiplex PCR assay. TCRdb stores this immuneACCESS table with in-frame sequences only. Part of the clones is absent; in the studies checked, under half of the shortfall reflects unresolved V genes, and no reason is known for the rest. A total of some 110,000 clones appear in this sample, approximately 90% of them only once. In total, the top ten clones hold about 4% of the sample. Reading the label with the study, this specimen's time point is: about 28 days (+/-7) after the second vaccine dose. Sample: peripheral blood, taken 28 days after the second AZD1222 dose. These receptors originate from an adult who received the AZD1222 COVID-19 vaccine.

The V and J genes are TRBV12-3 or TRBV12-4 and TRBJ1-5, with D unclear. The CDR3 extends over 13 amino acids. V lost 3 bases, J lost 2 bases, and 5 bases lay in between. CDR3 sequence: CASSFVGNQPQHF. The DNA of the CDR3 is TGTGCCAGCAGTTTCGTGGGCAATCAGCCCCAGCATTTT.

Worth noting for this clone: A clone one base away is much larger, so this may be a read error. The rearrangement joins TRBV5-4 to TRBJ1-2, with D maybe TRBD1 (5 bases). Germline lookup yields CDR1 SGHNT and CDR2 YYREEE (reference sequence). With 2 bases removed from V and 4 bases from J, the gap between germline ends came to 6 bases. The CDR3 spans 12 residues. The CDR3 here is CASSLDSYGYTF. The DNA for the CDR3 is TGTGCCAGCAGCTTAGACAGCTATGGCTACACCTTC.

This chain joins TRBV9 and TRBJ2-2; D possibly corresponds to TRBD2 (5 bases). This CDR3 has 15 amino acids. Germline CDR1 SGDLS, CDR2 YYNGEE. The ends were cut back, 2 bases at V and 4 bases at J, with 12 bases in the middle. CDR3 residues: CASSVRTASTGELFF. DNA for the CDR3: TGTGCCAGCAGCGTGCGGACTGCGAGCACCGGGGAGCTGTTTTTT.

V gene TRBV9 combines with J gene TRBJ2-1; D not certain. This CDR3 has 11 residues. Trimming took off 3 bases at V and 8 bases at J, with 6 bases between the two ends. Looked up from germline, CDR1 is SGDLS and CDR2 is YYNGEE. The CDR3 nucleotides read TGTGCCAGCAGCGCGACCGATGAGCAGTTCTTC. This gives the protein CASSATDEQFF.

In its sample, this clone was seen a few times. V gene TRBV12-3 or TRBV12-4 combines with J gene TRBJ1-1, with unresolved D. The CDR3 extends over 11 amino acids. The V gene lost 8 bases and the J gene lost 5 bases, with 9 bases spanning the gap. CDR3 in amino acids: CASAQTTEAFF. In DNA form, the CDR3 reads TGTGCCAGCGCACAGACGACTGAAGCTTTCTTT.